This T cell receptor beta chain was identified in a study of Ad26.COV2.S vaccination and SARS-CoV-2 variants. Background on the study: Sample donor was a member of the COV1001 Ad26.COV2.S trial arm. General observations from the study: Overall T cell responses may have been underestimated by the analyses of TCR breadth and depth. Recipients of vaccine and of placebo showed similar breadth of their non-spike TCR repertoires. Vaccine recipients had higher spike-specific TCR breadth than placebo recipients.

Only in-frame clones appear in the TCRdb table, and some are missing; sequencing was by immunoSEQ multiplex PCR. The table records approximately 360,000 clones, about four fifths of them present only once. Comments on this clone: No antigen is known for it.

V lost 4 bases and J 1 base, leaving 15 bases between the germline ends. CDR1 SGHTS and CDR2 YDEGEE come from the germline V gene. The CDR3 is made up of 16 amino acids. Treatment denoted: some 20 received Ad26.COV2.S at low or high dose, single or two shots; 5 received placebo; per-sample allocation not given. At day 63 after the first vaccine or placebo injection, samples were drawn. J is TRBJ1-5 and V is TRBV5-8; D might be TRBD1 (6 bases). Sequencing was performed on peripheral blood, taken in a trial of Ad26.COV2.S vaccine versus placebo. This TCR was recovered from a person between 18 and 65 years old who received the Ad26.COV2.S COVID-19 vaccine or a placebo. The CDR3 loop is CASSRLGGRSNQPQHF. The CDR3 DNA reads TGTGCCAGCAGCCGGCTGGGGGGCAGAAGCAATCAGCCCCAGCATTTT.